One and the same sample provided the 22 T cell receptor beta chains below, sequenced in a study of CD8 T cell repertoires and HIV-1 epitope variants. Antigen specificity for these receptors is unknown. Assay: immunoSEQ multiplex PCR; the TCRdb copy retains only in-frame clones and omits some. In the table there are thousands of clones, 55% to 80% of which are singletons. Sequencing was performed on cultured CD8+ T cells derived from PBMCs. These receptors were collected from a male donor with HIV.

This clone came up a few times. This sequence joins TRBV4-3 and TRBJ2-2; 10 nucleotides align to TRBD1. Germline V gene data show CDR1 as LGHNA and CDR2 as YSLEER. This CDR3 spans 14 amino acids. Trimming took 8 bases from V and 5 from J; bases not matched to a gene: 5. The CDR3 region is CASSGTGVTGELFF. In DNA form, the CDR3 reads TGCGCCAGCTCCGGGACAGGGGTTACCGGGGAGCTGTTTTTT.

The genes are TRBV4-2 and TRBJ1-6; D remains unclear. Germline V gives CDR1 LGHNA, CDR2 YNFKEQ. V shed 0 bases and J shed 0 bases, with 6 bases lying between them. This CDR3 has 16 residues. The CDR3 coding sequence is TGTGCCAGCAGCCAAGACCTCAACTCCTATAATTCACCCCTCCACTTT. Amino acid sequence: CASSQDLNSYNSPLHF.

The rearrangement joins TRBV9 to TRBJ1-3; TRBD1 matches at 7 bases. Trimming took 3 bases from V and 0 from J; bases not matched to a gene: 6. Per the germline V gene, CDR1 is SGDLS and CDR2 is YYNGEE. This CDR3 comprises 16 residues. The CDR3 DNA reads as TGTGCCAGCAGCGGGGGACAGTCCAGCTCTGGAAACACCATATATTTT. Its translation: CASSGGQSSSGNTIYF.

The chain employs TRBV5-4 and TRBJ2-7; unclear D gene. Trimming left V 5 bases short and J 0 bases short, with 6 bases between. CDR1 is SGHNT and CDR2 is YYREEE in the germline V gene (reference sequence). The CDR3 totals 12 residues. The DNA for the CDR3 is TGTGCCAGCAGTCTGGCCTCCTACGAGCAGTACTTC. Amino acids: CASSLASYEQYF.

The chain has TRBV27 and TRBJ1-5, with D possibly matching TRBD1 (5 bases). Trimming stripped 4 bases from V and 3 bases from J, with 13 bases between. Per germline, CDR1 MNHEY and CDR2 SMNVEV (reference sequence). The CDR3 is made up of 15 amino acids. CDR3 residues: CASSSRGELNQPQHF. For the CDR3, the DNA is TGTGCCAGCAGTTCCCGGGGGGAGCTCAATCAGCCCCAGCATTTT.

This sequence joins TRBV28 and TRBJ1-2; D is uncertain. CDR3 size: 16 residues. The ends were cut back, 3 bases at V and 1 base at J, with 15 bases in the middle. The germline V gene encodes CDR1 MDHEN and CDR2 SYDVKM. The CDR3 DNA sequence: TGTGCCAGCAGTTTGTATCCTCCAGACCTTAACTATGGCTACACCTTC. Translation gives CASSLYPPDLNYGYTF.

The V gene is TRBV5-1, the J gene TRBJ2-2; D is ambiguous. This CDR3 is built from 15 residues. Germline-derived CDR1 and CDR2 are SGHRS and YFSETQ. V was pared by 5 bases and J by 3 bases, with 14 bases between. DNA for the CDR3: TGCGCCAGCAGACATTCCCCAGAGGACACCGGGGAGCTGTTTTTT. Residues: CASRHSPEDTGELFF.

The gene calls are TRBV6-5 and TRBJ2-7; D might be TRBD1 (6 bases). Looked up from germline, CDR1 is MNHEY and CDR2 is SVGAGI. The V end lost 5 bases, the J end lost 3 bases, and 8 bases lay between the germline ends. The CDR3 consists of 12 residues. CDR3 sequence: CASSPGDYEQYF. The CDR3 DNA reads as TGTGCCAGCAGTCCAGGGGACTACGAGCAGTACTTC.

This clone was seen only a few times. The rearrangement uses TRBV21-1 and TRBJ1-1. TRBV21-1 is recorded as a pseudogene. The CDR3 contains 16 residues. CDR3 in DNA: TGTGCCAGCATCCCGTCGGGGGGACTCGGGGACACTGAAGCTTTCTTT. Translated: CASIPSGGLGDTEAFF.

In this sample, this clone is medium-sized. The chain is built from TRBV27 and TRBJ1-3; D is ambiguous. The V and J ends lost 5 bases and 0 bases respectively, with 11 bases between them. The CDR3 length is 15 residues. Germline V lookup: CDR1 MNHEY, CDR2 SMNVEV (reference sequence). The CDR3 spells CASSADGYSGNTIYF. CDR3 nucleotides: TGTGCCAGCAGTGCGGACGGATACTCTGGAAACACCATATATTTT.

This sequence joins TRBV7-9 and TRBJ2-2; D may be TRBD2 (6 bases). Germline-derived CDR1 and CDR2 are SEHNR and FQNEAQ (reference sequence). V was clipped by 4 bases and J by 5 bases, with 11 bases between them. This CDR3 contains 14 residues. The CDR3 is CASSWARGTGELFF. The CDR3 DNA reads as TGTGCCAGCAGCTGGGCCCGGGGGACCGGGGAGCTGTTTTTT.

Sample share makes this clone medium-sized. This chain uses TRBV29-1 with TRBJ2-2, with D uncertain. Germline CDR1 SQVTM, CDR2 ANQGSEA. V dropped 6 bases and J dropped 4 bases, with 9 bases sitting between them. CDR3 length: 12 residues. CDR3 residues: CSVLKGTGELFF. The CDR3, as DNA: TGCAGCGTCTTGAAGGGCACCGGGGAGCTGTTTTTT.

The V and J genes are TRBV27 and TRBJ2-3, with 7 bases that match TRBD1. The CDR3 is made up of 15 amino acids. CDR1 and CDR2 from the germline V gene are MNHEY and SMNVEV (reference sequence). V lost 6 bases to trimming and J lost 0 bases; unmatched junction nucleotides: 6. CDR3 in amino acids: CASSTGTASTDTQYF. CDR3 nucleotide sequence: TGTGCCAGCAGCACTGGGACAGCTAGCACAGATACGCAGTATTTT.

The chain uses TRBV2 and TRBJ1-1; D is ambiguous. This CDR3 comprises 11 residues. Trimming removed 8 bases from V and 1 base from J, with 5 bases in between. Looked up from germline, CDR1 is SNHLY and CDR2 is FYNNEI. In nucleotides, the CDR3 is TGTGCCAGCTCTTCGAACACTGAAGCTTTCTTT. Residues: CASSSNTEAFF.

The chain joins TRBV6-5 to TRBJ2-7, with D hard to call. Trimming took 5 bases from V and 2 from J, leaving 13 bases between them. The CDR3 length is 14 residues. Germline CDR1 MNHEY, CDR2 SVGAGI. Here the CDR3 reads CASSEGAGPYEQYF. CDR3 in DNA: TGTGCCAGCAGTGAAGGAGCAGGTCCCTACGAGCAGTACTTC.

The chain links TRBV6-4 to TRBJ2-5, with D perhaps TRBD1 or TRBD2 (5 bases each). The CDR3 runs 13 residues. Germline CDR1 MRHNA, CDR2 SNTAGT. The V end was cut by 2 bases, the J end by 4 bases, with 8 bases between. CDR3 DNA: TGTGCCAGCAGTGACAGGGGACGAGAGACCCAGTACTTC. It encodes CASSDRGRETQYF.

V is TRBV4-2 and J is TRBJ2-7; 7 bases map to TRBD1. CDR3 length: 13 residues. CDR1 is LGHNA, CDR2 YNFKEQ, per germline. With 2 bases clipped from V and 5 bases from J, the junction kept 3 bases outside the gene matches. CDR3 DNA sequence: TGTGCCAGCAGCCAAACAGGGGTCAACGAGCAGTACTTC. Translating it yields CASSQTGVNEQYF.

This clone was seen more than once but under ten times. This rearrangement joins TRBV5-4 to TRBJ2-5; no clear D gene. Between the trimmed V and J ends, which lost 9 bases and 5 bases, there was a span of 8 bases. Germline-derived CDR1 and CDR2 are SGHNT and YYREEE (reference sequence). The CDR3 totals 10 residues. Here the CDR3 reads CATPAETQYF. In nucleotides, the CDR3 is TGTGCCACCCCAGCGGAGACCCAGTACTTC.

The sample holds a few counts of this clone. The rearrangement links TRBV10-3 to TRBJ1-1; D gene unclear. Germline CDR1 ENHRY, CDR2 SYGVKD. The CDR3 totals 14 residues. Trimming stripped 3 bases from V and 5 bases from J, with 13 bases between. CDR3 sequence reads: CAISDKDGGTEAFF. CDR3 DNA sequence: TGTGCCATCAGTGATAAGGACGGTGGGACTGAAGCTTTCTTT.

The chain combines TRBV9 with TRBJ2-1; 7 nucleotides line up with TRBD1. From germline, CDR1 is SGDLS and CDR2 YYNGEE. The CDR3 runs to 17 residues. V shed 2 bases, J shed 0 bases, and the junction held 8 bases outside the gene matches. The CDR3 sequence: CASSVSSTGSSYNEQFF. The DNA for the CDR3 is TGTGCCAGCAGCGTTTCCTCGACAGGGAGCTCCTACAATGAGCAGTTCTTC.

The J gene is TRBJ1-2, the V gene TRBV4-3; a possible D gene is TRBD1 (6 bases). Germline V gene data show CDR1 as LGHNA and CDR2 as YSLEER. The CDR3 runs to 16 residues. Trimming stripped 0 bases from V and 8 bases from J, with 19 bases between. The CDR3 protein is CASSQDLLDWGRGYTF. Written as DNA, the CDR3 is TGCGCCAGCAGCCAAGATTTGTTAGACTGGGGGCGAGGCTACACCTTC.

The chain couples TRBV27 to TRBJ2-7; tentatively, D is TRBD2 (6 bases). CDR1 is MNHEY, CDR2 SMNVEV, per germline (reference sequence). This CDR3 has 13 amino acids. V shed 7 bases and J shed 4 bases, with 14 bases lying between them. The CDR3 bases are TGTGCCAGCAAAGGCCGGGGGTCTTACGAGCAGTACTTC. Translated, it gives CASKGRGSYEQYF.